These 22 T cell receptor beta chains share one sample of origin, sequenced in a study of control samples from healthy donors and cancer patients. The data were produced by immunoSEQ multiplex PCR, yet TCRdb's version contains in-frame clones alone and is incomplete. This sample has some 410,000 clones; 90% occur once, and the top ten carry 5% to 7%. Sequences were obtained from PBMCs. Source of these receptors: a man in his forties with head and neck cancer.

In the case of this clone: One junction end does not reproduce the germline sequence, and a read error may be involved. V is TRBV5-1 and J is TRBJ2-7; D is perhaps TRBD1 (6 bases). There are 15 residues in the CDR3. Germline-derived CDR1 and CDR2 are SGHRS and YFSETQ. The CDR3 is CAGSLAGQPTYEQYF. The CDR3 nucleotides read TGCGCCGGCAGCTTGGCCGGACAGCCTACCTACGAGCAGTACTTC.

This clone was detected only a few times. This chain uses TRBV3-1 (or the pseudogene TRBV3-2) with TRBJ1-1; 8 nucleotides agree with TRBD1. The germline CDR1 and CDR2 sequences are LGHDT and YNNKEL (reference sequence). V shed 6 bases, J shed 4 bases, and the junction held 4 bases outside the gene matches. CDR3 size: 13 residues. The CDR3 bases are TGTGCCAGCAGTCACGACAGGGGCACTGAAGCTTTCTTT. Amino acids: CASSHDRGTEAFF.

The chain links TRBV2 to TRBJ2-3; 14 nucleotides align to TRBD2. The germline CDR1 and CDR2 sequences are SNHLY and FYNNEI. The V segment lost 4 bases and the J segment 6 bases; nucleotides outside the gene matches: 0. The CDR3 spans 14 residues. CDR3 DNA sequence: TGTGCCAGCAGTGGACTAGCGGGGGGGGATACGCAGTATTTT. Translation gives CASSGLAGGDTQYF.

This clone has a single count. The chain combines TRBV28 with TRBJ2-1; D may be TRBD2 (6 bases). Looked up from germline, CDR1 is MDHEN and CDR2 is SYDVKM. Trimming took 6 bases from V and 5 from J, leaving 20 bases between them. The CDR3 loop spans 16 amino acids. The CDR3 sequence: CASRTLLADFNNEQFF. The CDR3 DNA reads TGTGCCAGCAGGACCTTACTAGCCGACTTTAACAATGAGCAGTTCTTC.

V gene TRBV21-1 combines with J gene TRBJ2-2; TRBD1 is the table's D call, not checked against the DNA. TRBV21-1 is a recognized pseudogene. CDR3 length: 17 residues. The CDR3 spells CASSKGTGTGDTGELFF. The CDR3 DNA is TGTGCCAGCAGCAAAGGGACCGGGACAGGGGACACCGGGGAGCTGTTTTTT.

The chain combines TRBV6-5 with TRBJ1-6; 7 bases align to TRBD1. Trimming at V came to 7 bases and at J to 9 bases, leaving 12 bases not matched to a gene. The CDR3 is made up of 15 amino acids. Per germline, CDR1 MNHEY and CDR2 SVGAGI. CDR3 in DNA: TGTGCCAGCAATTCTAACAGGGGTGGTTCTTCACCCCTCCACTTT. As protein: CASNSNRGGSSPLHF.

This chain joins TRBV4-3 and TRBJ1-5; D uncertain. Germline V gene sequence: CDR1 LGHNA, CDR2 YSLEER. This CDR3 has 15 residues. V was shortened by 1 base and J by 2 bases, with 9 bases between the two germline ends. DNA for the CDR3: TGCGCCAGCAGCCAAGCCTACTATGGCAATCAGCCCCAGCATTTT. Translating it yields CASSQAYYGNQPQHF.

The chain recombines TRBV4-2 with TRBJ2-3, with 10 positions matching TRBD1. Losses at the gene ends were 0 bases for V and 2 bases for J; bases not matched to a gene: 5. Germline CDR1 LGHNA, CDR2 YNFKEQ. The CDR3 spans 17 residues. The CDR3 reads CASSQELGQGDTDTQYF. DNA of the CDR3: TGTGCCAGCAGCCAAGAATTAGGACAGGGGGACACAGATACGCAGTATTTT.

This sequence joins TRBV23-1 and TRBJ1-5; D is ambiguous. TRBV23-1 has ORF status, its function being uncertain. The CDR3 sequence is 15 residues long. Trimming took 0 bases from V and 9 from J, leaving 15 bases between them. The chain's CDR3 is CASSQSGGLWAPQHF. The CDR3 coding sequence is TGCGCCAGCAGTCAATCGGGCGGCCTTTGGGCGCCCCAGCATTTT.

This clone was seen just once. The V call is TRBV5-4, the J call TRBJ1-2; D ambiguous. CDR3 length: 14 amino acids. V lost 0 bases and J lost 2, with 8 bases in between. Germline V CDR1 and CDR2: SGHNT, YYREEE (reference sequence). For the CDR3, the DNA is TGTGCCAGCAGCTTGGGCGGACTCAACTATGGCTACACCTTC. Protein sequence: CASSLGGLNYGYTF.

The genes are TRBV5-6 and TRBJ2-7; maybe TRBD2 (5 bases). V was shortened by 0 bases and J by 4 bases, with 8 bases between the two germline ends. The CDR3 is 13 amino acids. From germline, CDR1 is SGHDT and CDR2 YYEEEE. DNA for the CDR3: TGTGCCAGCAGCTTGGGAAGGACTTACGAGCAGTACTTC. Residues: CASSLGRTYEQYF.

The rearrangement links TRBV28 to TRBJ1-5; D gene uncertain. V lost 7 bases and J lost 4, with 20 bases in between. In germline, CDR1 is MDHEN, CDR2 SYDVKM. The CDR3 spans 16 residues. CDR3 sequence reads: CASIGQMAALNQPQHF. Here the CDR3 DNA reads TGTGCCAGCATTGGGCAGATGGCCGCACTAAATCAGCCCCAGCATTTT.

The chain links TRBV6-2 or TRBV6-3 to TRBJ2-7; D perhaps matches TRBD1 (6 bases). The CDR3 loop spans 16 amino acids. Germline V gives CDR1 MNHEY, CDR2 SVGEGT. The V end was cut by 4 bases, the J end by 4 bases, with 20 bases between. CDR3 coding DNA: TGTGCCAGCAGTTCGAGCCGGGACACGATCTCTTACGAGCAGTACTTC. It codes for CASSSSRDTISYEQYF.

The rearrangement links TRBV9 to TRBJ2-1; D is possibly TRBD1 (6 bases). This CDR3 comprises 15 residues. Trimming removed 0 bases at V and 4 bases at J, with 11 bases between. The germline gives CDR1 SGDLS, CDR2 YYNGEE. Here the CDR3 DNA reads TGTGCCAGCAGCGTAGAGCCAGGGGCATACAATGAGCAGTTCTTC. As protein: CASSVEPGAYNEQFF. The whole variable domain, remainder taken from reference TRBV9 and TRBJ2-1, is DSGVTQTPKHLITATGQRVTLRCSPRSGDLSVYWYQQSLDQGLQFLIQYYNGEERAKGNILERFSAQQFPDLHSELNLSSLELGDSALYFCASSVEPGAYNEQFFGPGTRLTVL.

The chain couples TRBV7-3 to TRBJ2-3, with 10 bases fitting TRBD2. V gave up 7 bases and J gave up 5 bases; unmatched junction bases: 3. Looked up from germline, CDR1 is SGHTA and CDR2 is FQGTGA. The CDR3 is made up of 13 amino acids. CDR3 residues: CASKLAGGDTQYF. The CDR3 nucleotides are TGTGCCAGCAAATTAGCGGGAGGAGATACGCAGTATTTT.

J is TRBJ2-5 and V is TRBV7-3; 11 bases are shared with TRBD1. This CDR3 is built from 14 residues. Germline CDR1 and CDR2: SGHTA and FQGTGA. The V gene end was trimmed by 4 bases and the J gene end by 5 bases; junction bases not matched to a gene: 3. CDR3 loop: CASSSDRGRETQYF. In nucleotides, the CDR3 is TGTGCCAGCAGCTCGGACAGGGGGCGGGAGACCCAGTACTTC. The complete variable domain, with remaining parts taken from reference TRBV7-3 and TRBJ2-5, reads GAGVSQTPSNKVTEKGKYVELRCDPISGHTALYWYRQSLGQGPEFLIYFQGTGAADDSGLPNDRFFAVRPEGSVSTLKIQRTERGDSAVYLCASSSDRGRETQYFGPGTRLLVL.

The J gene is TRBJ1-1, the V gene TRBV5-1; D is possibly TRBD1 (6 bases). CDR3 length equals 14 residues. Germline CDR1 is SGHRS and CDR2 is YFSETQ. V dropped 7 bases and J dropped 1 base, with 14 bases sitting between them. The CDR3 nucleotides are TGCGCCAGCGGGAGACAGGCGTCGAACACTGAAGCTTTCTTT. Protein sequence: CASGRQASNTEAFF. Full variable domain (outside the CDR3, taken from reference TRBV5-1 and TRBJ1-1): KAGVTQTPRYLIKTRGQQVTLSCSPISGHRSVSWYQQTPGQGLQFLFEYFSETQRNKGNFPGRFSGRQFSNSRSEMNVSTLELGDSALYLCASGRQASNTEAFFGQGTRLTVV.

CDR3 residues: CASSTTGASGNQPQHF. The CDR3 DNA follows: TGTGCCAGTAGTACTACAGGGGCCAGCGGCAATCAGCCCCAGCATTTT. V usage is TRBV19 and J usage is TRBJ1-5; 7 bases match TRBD1. V trimming: 4 bases; J trimming: 2 bases; junction bases outside the gene matches: 8. Germline assignment: CDR1 LNHDA and CDR2 SQIVND (reference sequence). This CDR3 region has 16 residues.

The chain joins TRBV11-2 to TRBJ2-7, with 9 bases lining up with TRBD2. The CDR3 totals 14 residues. CDR1 and CDR2 from the germline V gene are SGHAT and FQNNGV. Germline trimming cut 8 bases from V and 3 bases from J; bases unmatched to any gene: 8. The CDR3 spells CASRSSSGSYEQYF. Here the CDR3 DNA reads TGTGCCAGCCGCTCTAGTAGCGGGAGCTACGAGCAGTACTTC.

This chain joins TRBV27 and TRBJ2-7, with D perhaps TRBD1 or TRBD2 (5 bases each). V lost 2 bases and J 3 bases, leaving 14 bases between the germline ends. This CDR3 comprises 15 residues. Germline assignment: CDR1 MNHEY and CDR2 SMNVEV (reference sequence). The CDR3 DNA sequence: TGTGCCAGCAGTTTAGAGCCGGGACGGTACTACGAGCAGTACTTC. It encodes CASSLEPGRYYEQYF.

This rearrangement joins TRBV11-3 to TRBJ2-7, with a tentative D call TRBD1 (6 bases). Trimming stripped 5 bases from V and 4 bases from J, with 12 bases between. Germline V gives CDR1 SGHNT, CDR2 YENEEA. This CDR3 is 13 amino acids long. The DNA for the CDR3 is TGTGCCAGCAGCCCGGACAGAGGATACGAGCAGTACTTC. This translates into CASSPDRGYEQYF. Combining the CDR3 with reference TRBV11-3 and TRBJ2-7 gives the whole variable domain EAGVVQSPRYKIIEKKQPVAFWCNPISGHNTLYWYLQNLGQGPELLIRYENEEAVDDSQLPKDRFSAERLKGVDSTLKIQPAELGDSAVYLCASSPDRGYEQYFGPGTRLTVT.

The V and J genes are TRBV6-5 and TRBJ2-1; maybe TRBD2 (5 bases). The V gene lost 6 bases and the J gene lost 7 bases, with 13 bases spanning the gap. In germline, CDR1 is MNHEY, CDR2 SVGAGI. This CDR3 comprises 13 residues. The CDR3 here is CASSDPPGNEQFF. The CDR3 DNA sequence: TGTGCCAGCAGCGACCCTCCGGGGAATGAGCAGTTCTTC.